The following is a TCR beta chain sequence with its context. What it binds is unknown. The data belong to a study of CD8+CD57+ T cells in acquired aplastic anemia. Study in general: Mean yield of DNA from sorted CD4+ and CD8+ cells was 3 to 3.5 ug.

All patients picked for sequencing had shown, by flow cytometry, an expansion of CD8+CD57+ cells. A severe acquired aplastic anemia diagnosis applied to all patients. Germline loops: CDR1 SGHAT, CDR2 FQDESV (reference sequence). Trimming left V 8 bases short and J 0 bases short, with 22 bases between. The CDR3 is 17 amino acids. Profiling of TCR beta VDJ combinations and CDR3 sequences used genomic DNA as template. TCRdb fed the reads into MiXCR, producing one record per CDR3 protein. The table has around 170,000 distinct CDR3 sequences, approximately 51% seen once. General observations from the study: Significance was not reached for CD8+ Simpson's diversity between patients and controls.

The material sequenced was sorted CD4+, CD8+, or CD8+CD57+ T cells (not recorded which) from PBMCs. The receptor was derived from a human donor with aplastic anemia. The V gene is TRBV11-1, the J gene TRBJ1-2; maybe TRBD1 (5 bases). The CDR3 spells CASGLGRGLGANYGYTF. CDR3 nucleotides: TGTGCCAGCGGCCTGGGAAGGGGACTGGGTGCTAACTATGGCTACACCTTC.